One T cell receptor (beta chain) is described in this entry. The sample comes from a study of Tregs in tolerant kidney transplant recipients. Germline V lookup: CDR1 SGDLS, CDR2 YYNGEE. This CDR3 has 16 amino acids. V was pared by 3 bases and J by 2 bases, with 6 bases of the junction left unmatched. Sequencing was performed with immunoSEQ multiplex PCR; in TCRdb, only in-frame clones are kept and a portion is missing. Of around 77,000 clones listed, more than 95% are singletons. This receptor was identified in a human donor who received a combined kidney and bone marrow transplant. The chain employs TRBV9 and TRBJ2-3; 10 bases agree with TRBD1. Sequencing was performed on CD4+ T cells from blood, taken before the transplant. CDR3: CASSDRTGGFTDTQYF. CDR3 nucleotide sequence: TGTGCCAGCAGCGACCGGACAGGGGGTTTCACAGATACGCAGTATTTT.